This T cell receptor (beta chain) is drawn from a study of PD-1 blockade in classical Hodgkin lymphoma (dated by TCRdb to 2020 to 2022). Concerning the study at large: Nivolumab dosing was 3 mg/kg intravenously every 2 weeks, continuing until either disease progression or unacceptable toxicity. The study used TCR beta sequencing and CyTOF to define a peripheral blood immune signature of response to PD-1 blockade in classical Hodgkin lymphoma.

This clone has a handful of counts. What antigen it recognizes has not been identified. No quality values exist for individual bases; no much larger clone is one base distant. The time point label corresponds to: cycle 4 day 1 (C4D1), after more than 5 weeks of nivolumab. Every trial patient had relapsed after autologous stem cell transplantation, and cohorts A, B and C differed in prior brentuximab vedotin exposure. Magnetic negative selection with a Miltenyi CD8+ T cell isolation kit was used to purify CD8+ T cells from thawed PBMCs. The trial cohort included 55 to 60 patients with relapsed/refractory classical Hodgkin lymphoma, and each patient had a best overall response of complete response, partial response or progressive disease. Trial patients were treated with single-agent nivolumab in the multi-cohort phase II CheckMate 205 trial. An independent review committee assessed best overall response by applying the 2007 International Working Group response criteria. PBMCs from the trial were collected at three points: immediately before nivolumab initiation (C1D1), and during therapy at cycle 2 day 1 and cycle 4 day 1. Peripheral blood was collected in 8 mL Vacutainer Cell Preparation Tubes, from which PBMCs were isolated by centrifugation and then cryopreserved. Purified CD4+ and CD8+ fractions were prepared only for cases where an additional PBMC sample was available. Magnetically labelled cells were removed on LS columns in a quadroMACS separator, and the flow-through was collected as the purified fraction.

Genomic DNA was extracted with the Qiagen DNeasy kit from unsorted PBMCs and from negatively selected CD4+ and CD8+ fractions. TCR beta CDR3 regions were amplified by immunoSEQ multiplex PCR using primers annealing to V and J segments. Amplification bias was minimized using a synthetic immune receptor repertoire, and residual bias was removed computationally after sequencing. Turning to the authors' computational methods: Repertoire diversity was quantified as the Shannon entropy index using custom Python scripts. Unsorted, CD4+ and CD8+ repertoires were examined separately, except in combined analyses, for which CD4+ and CD8+ sequences were merged in silico. A clone was considered expanded if an increase in frequency of at least 2-fold after treatment relative to C1D1 was found, and a pseudocount of 0.5 was applied to clones undetected at baseline. Clones with 0 or 1 copy at C1D1 were classified as singleton clones, and clones with 2 or more copies were classified as non-singleton clones. Clones expanded in unsorted samples were annotated as CD4+, CD8+ or unknown by matching protein sequences in sorted samples from the same patient. Wilcoxon tests on paired samples were used to test changes in diversity from C1D1 to C4D1. The table comes from immuneACCESS by way of TCRdb, which keeps in-frame sequences with V and J called. Part of the clones is missing from these tables; in studies checked, under half for an unresolved V gene and the rest for unknown reasons. Clonal size and the V and J genes are those of that table, whereas D and trimming came from the DNA. This sample holds about 8,100 clones; around 84% were observed only once. The ten largest clones take up roughly 26% of the sample.

Results the study describes overall, beyond this receptor: Baseline diversity similar to that of newly diagnosed patients was observed in trial patients achieving complete response, whereas significantly lower diversity was observed in partial responders and progressors. Lower diversity was observed in patients in whom nivolumab was started less than 1 year after ASCT, and these patients were excluded from later analyses so that confounding by immune reconstitution would be avoided. Baseline TCR diversity was reported as lower in newly diagnosed patients than in healthy donors, and lower still in relapsed/refractory patients. The study covered only a single clinical trial cohort, and the causes of the repertoire differences, possibly disease activity or prior therapy, were still not defined. CD4+ but not CD8+ TCR diversity rose significantly by C4D1 (p=0.0027 vs p=0.16), most apparent in complete responders (p=0.02).

CDR3 length: 14 amino acids, cysteine to phenylalanine. Only the CDR3 part of the read is kept: 42 bases, read in frame from the first base. The germline V and J ends show losses of 5 bases and 4 bases respectively, and no gene match explains 5 bases of the junction. As encoded in the germline V gene, CDR1 is MNHEY while CDR2 is SVGAGI. The source of this sequence is a human donor with classical Hodgkin lymphoma. This chain joins TRBV6-5 to TRBJ2-7; a stretch of 10 junction bases matches TRBD1. The sequences come from CD8+ T cells from blood, collected before the fourth cycle of nivolumab. Here the CDR3 is given as CASSPGQGGYEQYF. The sequenced DNA: TGTGCCAGCAGTCCAGGACAGGGGGGGTACGAGCAGTACTTC.